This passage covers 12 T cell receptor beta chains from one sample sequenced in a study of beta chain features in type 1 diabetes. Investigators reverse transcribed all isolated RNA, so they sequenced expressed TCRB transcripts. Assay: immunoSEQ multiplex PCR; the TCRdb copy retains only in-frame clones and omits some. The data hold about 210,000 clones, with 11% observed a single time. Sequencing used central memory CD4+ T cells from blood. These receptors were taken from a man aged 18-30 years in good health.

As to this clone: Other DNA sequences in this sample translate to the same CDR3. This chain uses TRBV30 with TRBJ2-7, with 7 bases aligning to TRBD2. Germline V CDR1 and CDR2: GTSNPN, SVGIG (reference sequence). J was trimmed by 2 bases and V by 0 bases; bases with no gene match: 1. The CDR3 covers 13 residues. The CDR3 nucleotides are TGTGCCTGGAGTGTAGGACTAGCCTACGAGCAGTACTTC. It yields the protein CAWSVGLAYEQYF.

CDR3 loop: CASNAISGLYEQYF. CDR3 coding DNA: TGTGCCAGCAACGCTATTAGCGGGCTCTACGAGCAGTACTTC. The rearrangement joins TRBV28 to TRBJ2-7; 7 bases line up with TRBD2. Germline lookup yields CDR1 MDHEN and CDR2 SYDVKM. V dropped 7 bases and J dropped 3; count of bases not matched to a gene: 9. CDR3 size: 14 residues.

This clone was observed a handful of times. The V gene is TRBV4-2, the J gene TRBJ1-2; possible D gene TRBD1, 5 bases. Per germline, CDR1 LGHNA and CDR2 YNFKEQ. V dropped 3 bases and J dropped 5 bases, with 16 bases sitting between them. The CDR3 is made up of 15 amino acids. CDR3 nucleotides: TGTGCCAGCAGCCACCTCGGGGGGTTGAGTTATGGCTACACCTTC. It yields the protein CASSHLGGLSYGYTF.

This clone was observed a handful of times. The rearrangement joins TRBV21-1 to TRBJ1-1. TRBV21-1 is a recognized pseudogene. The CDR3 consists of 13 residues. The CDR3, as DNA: TGTGCCAGCAGCCAGGACGGGCACACTGAAGCTTTCTTT. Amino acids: CASSQDGHTEAFF.

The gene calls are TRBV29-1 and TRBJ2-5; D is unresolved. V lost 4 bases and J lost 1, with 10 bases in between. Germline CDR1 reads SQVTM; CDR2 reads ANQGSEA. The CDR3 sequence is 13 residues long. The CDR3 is CSVGHTPQETQYF. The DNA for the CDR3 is TGCAGCGTTGGGCACACACCCCAAGAGACCCAGTACTTC.

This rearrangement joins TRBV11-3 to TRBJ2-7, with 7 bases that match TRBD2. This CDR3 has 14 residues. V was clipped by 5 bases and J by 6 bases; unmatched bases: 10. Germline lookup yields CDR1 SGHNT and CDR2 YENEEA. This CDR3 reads CASSPGGREGEQYF. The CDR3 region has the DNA TGTGCCAGCAGCCCGGGGGGACGCGAGGGCGAGCAGTACTTC.

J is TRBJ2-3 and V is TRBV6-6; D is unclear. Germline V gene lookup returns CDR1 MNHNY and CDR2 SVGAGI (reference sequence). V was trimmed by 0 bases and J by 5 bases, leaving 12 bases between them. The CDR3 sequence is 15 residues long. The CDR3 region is CASSYSMQALDTQYF. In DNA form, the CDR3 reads TGTGCCAGCAGTTACTCGATGCAGGCCCTAGATACGCAGTATTTT.

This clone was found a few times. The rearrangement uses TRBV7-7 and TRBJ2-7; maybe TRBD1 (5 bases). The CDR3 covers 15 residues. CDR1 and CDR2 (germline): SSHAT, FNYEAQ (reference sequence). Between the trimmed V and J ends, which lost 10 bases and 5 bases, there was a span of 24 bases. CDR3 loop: CATNHPDKLRNEQYF. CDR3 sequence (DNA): TGTGCCACGAACCATCCGGACAAATTACGCAACGAGCAGTACTTC. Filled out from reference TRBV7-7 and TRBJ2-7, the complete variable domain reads GAGVSQSPRYKVTKRGQDVTLRCDPISSHATLYWYQQALGQGPEFLTYFNYEAQPDKSGLPSDRFSAERPEGSISTLTIQRTEQRDSAMYRCATNHPDKLRNEQYFGPGTRLTVT.

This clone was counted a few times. The CDR3 is CASSSTAYEQYF. The CDR3 region has the DNA TGTGCCAGCAGTTCCACAGCCTACGAGCAGTACTTC. The gene calls are TRBV6-5 and TRBJ2-7; no reliable D call. Germline loops: CDR1 MNHEY, CDR2 SVGAGI. V was cut by 4 bases and J by 2 bases, with 6 bases left in between. The CDR3 extends over 12 amino acids.

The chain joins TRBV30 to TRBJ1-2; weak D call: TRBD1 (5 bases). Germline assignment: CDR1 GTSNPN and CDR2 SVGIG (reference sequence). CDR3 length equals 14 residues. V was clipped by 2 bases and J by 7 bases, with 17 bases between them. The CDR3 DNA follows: TGTGCCTGGAGTACTAGGGGAGTAAGGGGTGGCTACACCTTC. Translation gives CAWSTRGVRGGYTF.

CDR3 sequence reads: CASSEWGYQPQHF. CDR3 nucleotides: TGTGCCAGCAGTGAATGGGGGTACCAGCCCCAGCATTTT. The genes are TRBV25-1 and TRBJ1-5; the D gene is possibly TRBD1 (5 bases). The length of the CDR3 is 13 residues. CDR1 and CDR2 (germline): MGHDK, SYGVNS. Trimming took 1 base from V and 7 from J, leaving 8 bases between them.

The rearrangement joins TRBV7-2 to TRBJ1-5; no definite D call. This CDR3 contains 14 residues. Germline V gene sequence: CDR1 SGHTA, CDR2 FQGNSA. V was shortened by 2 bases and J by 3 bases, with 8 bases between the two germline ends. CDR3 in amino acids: CASSLSGFNQPQHF. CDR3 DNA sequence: TGTGCCAGCAGCTTATCGGGTTTCAATCAGCCCCAGCATTTT. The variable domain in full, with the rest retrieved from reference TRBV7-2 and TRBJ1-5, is GAGVSQSPSNKVTEKGKDVELRCDPISGHTALYWYRQSLGQGLEFLIYFQGNSAPDKSGLPSDRFSAERTGGSVSTLTIQRTQQEDSAVYLCASSLSGFNQPQHFGDGTRLSIL.